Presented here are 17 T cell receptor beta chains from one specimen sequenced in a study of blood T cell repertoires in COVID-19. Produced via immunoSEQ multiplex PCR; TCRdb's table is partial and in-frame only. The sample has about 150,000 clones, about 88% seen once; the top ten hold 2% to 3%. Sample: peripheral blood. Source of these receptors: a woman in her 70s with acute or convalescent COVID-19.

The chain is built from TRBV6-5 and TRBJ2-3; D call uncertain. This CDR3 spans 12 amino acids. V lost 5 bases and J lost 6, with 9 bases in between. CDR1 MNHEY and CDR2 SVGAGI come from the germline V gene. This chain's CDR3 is CASSPFFDTQYF. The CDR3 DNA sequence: TGTGCCAGCAGTCCCTTTTTTGATACGCAGTATTTT.

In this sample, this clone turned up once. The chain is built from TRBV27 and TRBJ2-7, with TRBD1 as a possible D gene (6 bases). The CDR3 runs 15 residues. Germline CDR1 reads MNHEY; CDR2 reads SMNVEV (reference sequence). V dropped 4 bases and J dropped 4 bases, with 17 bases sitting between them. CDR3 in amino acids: CASSYQQGFGYEQYF. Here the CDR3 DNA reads TGTGCCAGCAGTTACCAACAGGGATTTGGTTACGAGCAGTACTTC.

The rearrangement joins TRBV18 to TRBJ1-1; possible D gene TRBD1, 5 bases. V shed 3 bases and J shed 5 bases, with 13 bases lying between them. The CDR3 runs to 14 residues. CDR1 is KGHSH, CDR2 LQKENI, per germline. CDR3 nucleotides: TGTGCCAGCTCACCCGGGGGAGGGGTTACTGAAGCTTTCTTT. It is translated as CASSPGGGVTEAFF.

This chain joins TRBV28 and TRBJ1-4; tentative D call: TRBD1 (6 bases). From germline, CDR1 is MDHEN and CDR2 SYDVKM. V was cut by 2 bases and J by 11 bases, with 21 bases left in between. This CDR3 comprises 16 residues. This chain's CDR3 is CASSLGGAGEAQKLFF. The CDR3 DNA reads TGTGCCAGCAGTTTAGGTGGCGCAGGGGAAGCTCAGAAACTGTTTTTT.

For the CDR3, the DNA is TGTGCCAGCAGCGGACAGGGGTATAATTCACCCCTCCACTTT. It specifies CASSGQGYNSPLHF. The V and J genes are TRBV6-5 and TRBJ1-6, with 9 bases identical to TRBD1. Germline CDR1 reads MNHEY; CDR2 reads SVGAGI. With 6 bases clipped from V and 4 bases from J, the junction kept 1 base outside the gene matches. CDR3 length: 14 residues.

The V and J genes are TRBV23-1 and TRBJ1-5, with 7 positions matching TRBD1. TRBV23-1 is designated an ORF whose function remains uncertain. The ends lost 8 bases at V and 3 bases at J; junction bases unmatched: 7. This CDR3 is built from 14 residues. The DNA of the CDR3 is TGCGCCAGCGACAGGGTACGGGACAATCAGCCCCAGCATTTT. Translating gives CASDRVRDNQPQHF.

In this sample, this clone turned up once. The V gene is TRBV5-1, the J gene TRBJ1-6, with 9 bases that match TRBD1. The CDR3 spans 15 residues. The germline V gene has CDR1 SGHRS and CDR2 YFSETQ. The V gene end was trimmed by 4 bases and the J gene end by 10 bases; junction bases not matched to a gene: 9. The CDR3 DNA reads TGCGCCAGCAGCGAAAGGACAGGGGTTGGCTCACCCCTCCACTTT. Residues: CASSERTGVGSPLHF.

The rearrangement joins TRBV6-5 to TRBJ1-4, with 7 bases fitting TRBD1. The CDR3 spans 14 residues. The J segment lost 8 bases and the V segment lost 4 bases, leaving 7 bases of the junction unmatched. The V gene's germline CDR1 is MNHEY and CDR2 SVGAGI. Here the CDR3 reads CASSLWTGGEKLFF. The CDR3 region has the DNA TGTGCCAGCAGTTTGTGGACAGGAGGGGAAAAACTGTTTTTT.

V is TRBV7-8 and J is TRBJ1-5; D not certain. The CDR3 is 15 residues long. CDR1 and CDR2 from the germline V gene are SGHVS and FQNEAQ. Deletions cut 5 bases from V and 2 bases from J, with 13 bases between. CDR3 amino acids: CASSPLGEGNQPQHF. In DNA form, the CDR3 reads TGTGCCAGCAGCCCCCTCGGGGAGGGCAATCAGCCCCAGCATTTT.

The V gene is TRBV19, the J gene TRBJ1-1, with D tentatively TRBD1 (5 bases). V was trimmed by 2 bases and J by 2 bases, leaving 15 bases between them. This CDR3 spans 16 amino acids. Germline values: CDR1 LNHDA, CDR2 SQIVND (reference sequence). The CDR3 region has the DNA TGTGCCAGTAGTATAATTATGAGACAGTCCAACACTGAAGCTTTCTTT. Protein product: CASSIIMRQSNTEAFF. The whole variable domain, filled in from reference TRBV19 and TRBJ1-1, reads DGGITQSPKYLFRKEGQNVTLSCEQNLNHDAMYWYRQDPGQGLRLIYYSQIVNDFQKGDIAEGYSVSREKKESFPLTVTSAQKNPTAFYLCASSIIMRQSNTEAFFGQGTRLTVV.

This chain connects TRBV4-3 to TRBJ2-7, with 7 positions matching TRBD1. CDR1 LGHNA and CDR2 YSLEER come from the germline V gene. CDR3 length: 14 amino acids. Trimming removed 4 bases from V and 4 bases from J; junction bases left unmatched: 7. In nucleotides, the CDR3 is TGCGCCAGCAGCCTCCGGGACAGAGGGTACGAGCAGTACTTC. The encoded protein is CASSLRDRGYEQYF.

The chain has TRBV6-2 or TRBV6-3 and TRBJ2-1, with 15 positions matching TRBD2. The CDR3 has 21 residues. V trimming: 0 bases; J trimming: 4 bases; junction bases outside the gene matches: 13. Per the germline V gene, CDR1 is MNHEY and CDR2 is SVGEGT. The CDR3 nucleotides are TGTGCCAGCAGTTACTCGGGACTAGCGGGGGGTCTCAGACTCTCGTACAATGAGCAGTTCTTC. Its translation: CASSYSGLAGGLRLSYNEQFF.

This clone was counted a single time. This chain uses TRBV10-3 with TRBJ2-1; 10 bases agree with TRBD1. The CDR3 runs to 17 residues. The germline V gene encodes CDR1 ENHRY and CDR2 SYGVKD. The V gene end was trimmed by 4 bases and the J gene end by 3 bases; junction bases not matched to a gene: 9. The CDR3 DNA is TGTGCCATCAGTGGGGGTGGGGACAGGGGACTCTACAATGAGCAGTTCTTC. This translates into CAISGGGDRGLYNEQFF.

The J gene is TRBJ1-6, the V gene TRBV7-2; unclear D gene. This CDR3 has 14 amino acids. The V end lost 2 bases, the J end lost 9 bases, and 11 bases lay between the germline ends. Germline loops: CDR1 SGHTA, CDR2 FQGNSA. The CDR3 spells CASSLYTSLSPLHF. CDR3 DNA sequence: TGTGCCAGCAGCTTATATACCAGTCTTTCACCCCTCCACTTT. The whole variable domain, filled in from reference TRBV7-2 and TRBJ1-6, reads GAGVSQSPSNKVTEKGKDVELRCDPISGHTALYWYRQSLGQGLEFLIYFQGNSAPDKSGLPSDRFSAERTGGSVSTLTIQRTQQEDSAVYLCASSLYTSLSPLHFGNGTRLTVT.

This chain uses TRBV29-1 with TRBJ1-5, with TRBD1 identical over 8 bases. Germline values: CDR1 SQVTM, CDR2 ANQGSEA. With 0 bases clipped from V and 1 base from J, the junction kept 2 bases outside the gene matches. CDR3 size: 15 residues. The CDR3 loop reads CSVEEQGVSNQPQHF. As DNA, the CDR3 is TGCAGCGTTGAAGAACAGGGGGTAAGCAATCAGCCCCAGCATTTT.

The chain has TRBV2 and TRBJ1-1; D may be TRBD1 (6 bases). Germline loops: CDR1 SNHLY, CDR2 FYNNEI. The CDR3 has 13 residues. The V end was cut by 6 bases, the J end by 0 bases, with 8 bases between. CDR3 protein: CASSTGMNTEAFF. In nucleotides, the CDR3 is TGTGCCAGCAGCACAGGGATGAACACTGAAGCTTTCTTT.

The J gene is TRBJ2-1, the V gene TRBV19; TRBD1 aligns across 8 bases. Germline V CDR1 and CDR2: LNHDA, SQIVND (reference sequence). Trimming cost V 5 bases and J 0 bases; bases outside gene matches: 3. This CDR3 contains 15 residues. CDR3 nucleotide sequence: TGTGCCAGTAGTCCGGACAGGGTCTCCTACAATGAGCAGTTCTTC. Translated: CASSPDRVSYNEQFF.